One and the same sample provided the 5 T cell receptor beta chains below, sequenced in a study of Graves' ophthalmopathy and Graves' hyperthyroidism. RNA transcripts served as template for amplifying TCR beta CDR3 sequences. Following a first-round RT-PCR that used HTBI primers, a second-round multiplex PCR was carried out. TCRdb independently ran MiXCR on the multiplex PCR reads; one entry per CDR3 protein. The sample gives more than 550,000 distinct CDR3 sequences, over 40% of which show up once; 2.5% to 3.5% is in the top ten. Sequencing was carried out using peripheral blood. The receptor set was obtained from an adult man with Graves' ophthalmopathy.

This clonotype was recorded at least ten times. The V and J genes are TRBV12-3 or TRBV12-4 and TRBJ2-5, with TRBD1 matching 8 bases. V lost 5 bases to trimming and J lost 7 bases; unmatched junction nucleotides: 12. CDR3 size: 15 residues. The CDR3 DNA reads as TGTGCCAGCAGTCCCGGACAGGGATCATCTCGGACCCAGTACTTC. This gives the protein CASSPGQGSSRTQYF.

This clonotype has a count of ten or more. This sequence joins TRBV5-1 and TRBJ1-3; perhaps TRBD1 as D (6 bases). Germline CDR1 is SGHRS and CDR2 is YFSETQ. V was shortened by 0 bases and J by 3 bases, with 10 bases between the two germline ends. The CDR3 is 15 residues long. CDR3 nucleotides: TGCGCCAGCAGCTTGGACAGGGACATTGGAAACACCATATATTTT. Encoded protein: CASSLDRDIGNTIYF.

In this sample, this clonotype turned up once. The CDR3 DNA is TGTGCCACTAGCTTAGGACAGGGAGGCGACTATGGCTACACCTTC. It yields the protein CATSLGQGGDYGYTF. The chain carries TRBV15 and TRBJ1-2, with 8 bases matching TRBD1. Trimming at V came to 9 bases and at J to 3 bases, leaving 12 bases not matched to a gene. Germline V lookup: CDR1 LNHNV, CDR2 YYDKDF (reference sequence). CDR3 length: 15 amino acids.

This clonotype was found many times. The chain has TRBV5-1 and TRBJ1-6; D uncertain. The CDR3 covers 15 residues. Trimming took 0 bases from V and 6 from J, leaving 10 bases between them. The V gene's germline CDR1 is SGHRS and CDR2 YFSETQ. The CDR3 bases are TGCGCCAGCAGCTTGGCCTTCGGGAGTAATTCACCCCTCCACTTT. Residues: CASSLAFGSNSPLHF.

This clonotype came up many times. This chain joins TRBV19 and TRBJ1-2; D gene ambiguous. The germline V and J ends were trimmed by 6 bases and 3 bases, with 23 bases remaining between them. CDR3 length equals 17 residues. CDR1 is LNHDA, CDR2 SQIVND, per germline (reference sequence). In nucleotides, the CDR3 is TGTGCCAGTAGCCGCGGGGATTCCAGTTCGGTCGACTATGGCTACACCTTC. It specifies CASSRGDSSSVDYGYTF.